This T cell receptor (beta chain) was captured in a study of T-cell memory formation after mild COVID-19. Study-wide background: For the most part, TCR clusters were specific to one donor. Whole-study results and caveats: CD4/CD8 balance characterized clones contracting day 15 to 85, and CD4+ skew characterized later expanders.

Concerning this clonotype: Its antigen is unknown.

TCRdb re-called the 5' RACE reads through MiXCR, storing one row per CDR3 protein. The sample records about 350,000 distinct CDR3 sequences, around 13% being singletons. The CDR3 covers 15 residues. V dropped 2 bases and J dropped 2 bases, with 11 bases sitting between them. CDR1 and CDR2 (germline): SGHRS, YFSETQ. Sequenced: PBMCs or a T cell subset sorted from them (not recorded which). The receptor's source is a man younger than 30 who had mild COVID-19 (a few samples of this study predate the infection). Cell type and time point are not known. J is TRBJ2-1 and V is TRBV5-1; D tentatively fits TRBD1 or TRBD2 (5 bases each). The CDR3 here is CASSLTVGAYNEQFF. CDR3 bases: TGCGCCAGCAGCTTAACAGTGGGGGCCTACAATGAGCAGTTCTTC.